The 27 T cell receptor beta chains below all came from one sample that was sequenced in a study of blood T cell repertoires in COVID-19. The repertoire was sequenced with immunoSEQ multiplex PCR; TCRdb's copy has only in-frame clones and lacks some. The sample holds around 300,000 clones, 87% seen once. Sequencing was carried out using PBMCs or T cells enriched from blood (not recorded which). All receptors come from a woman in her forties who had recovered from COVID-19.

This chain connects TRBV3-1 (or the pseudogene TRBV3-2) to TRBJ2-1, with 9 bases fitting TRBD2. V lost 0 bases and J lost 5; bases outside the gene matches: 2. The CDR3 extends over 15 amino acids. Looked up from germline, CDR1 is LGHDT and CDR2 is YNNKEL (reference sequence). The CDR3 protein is CASSQEGGRDNEQFF. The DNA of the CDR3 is TGTGCCAGCAGCCAAGAGGGCGGGAGGGACAATGAGCAGTTCTTC.

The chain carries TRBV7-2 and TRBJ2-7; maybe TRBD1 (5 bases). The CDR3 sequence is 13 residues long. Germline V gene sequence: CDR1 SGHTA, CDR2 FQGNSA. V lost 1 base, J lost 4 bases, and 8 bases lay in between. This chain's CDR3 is CASSLGGPYEQYF. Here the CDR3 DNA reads TGTGCCAGCAGCTTAGGGGGCCCTTACGAGCAGTACTTC. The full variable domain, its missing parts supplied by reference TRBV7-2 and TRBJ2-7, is GAGVSQSPSNKVTEKGKDVELRCDPISGHTALYWYRQSLGQGLEFLIYFQGNSAPDKSGLPSDRFSAERTGGSVSTLTIQRTQQEDSAVYLCASSLGGPYEQYFGPGTRLTVT.

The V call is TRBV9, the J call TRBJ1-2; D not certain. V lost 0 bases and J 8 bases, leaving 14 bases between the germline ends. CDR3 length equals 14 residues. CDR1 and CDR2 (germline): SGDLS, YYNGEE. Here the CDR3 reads CASSVAITSRGYTF. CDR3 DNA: TGTGCCAGCAGCGTAGCTATAACCTCTAGGGGCTACACCTTC.

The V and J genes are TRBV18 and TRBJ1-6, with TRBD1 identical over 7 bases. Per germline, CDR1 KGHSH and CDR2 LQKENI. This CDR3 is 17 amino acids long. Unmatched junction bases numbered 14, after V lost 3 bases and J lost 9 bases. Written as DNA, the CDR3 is TGTGCCAGCTCACCCAGCCCGGTAAACAGGGGAAGTTCACCCCTCCACTTT. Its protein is CASSPSPVNRGSSPLHF.

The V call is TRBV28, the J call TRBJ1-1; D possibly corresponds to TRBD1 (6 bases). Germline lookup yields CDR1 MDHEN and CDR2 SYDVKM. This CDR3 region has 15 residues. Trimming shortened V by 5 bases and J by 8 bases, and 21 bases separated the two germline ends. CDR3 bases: TGTGCCAGCAGTCAAGGGGGGGGCGGAGGTGAGGAAGCTTTCTTT. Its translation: CASSQGGGGGEEAFF.

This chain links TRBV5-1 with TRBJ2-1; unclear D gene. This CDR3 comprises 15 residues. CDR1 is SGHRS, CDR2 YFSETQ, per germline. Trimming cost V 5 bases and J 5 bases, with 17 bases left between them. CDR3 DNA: TGCGCCAGCAGTTCTTCCTTAGCTAGGCACAATGAGCAGTTCTTC. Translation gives CASSSSLARHNEQFF.

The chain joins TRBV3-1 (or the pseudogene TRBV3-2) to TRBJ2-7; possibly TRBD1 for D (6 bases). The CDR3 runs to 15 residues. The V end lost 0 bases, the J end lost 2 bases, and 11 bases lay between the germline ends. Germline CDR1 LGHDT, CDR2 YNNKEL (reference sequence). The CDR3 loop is CASSQDSTGTYEQYF. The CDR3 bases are TGTGCCAGCAGCCAAGACTCAACAGGGACCTACGAGCAGTACTTC.

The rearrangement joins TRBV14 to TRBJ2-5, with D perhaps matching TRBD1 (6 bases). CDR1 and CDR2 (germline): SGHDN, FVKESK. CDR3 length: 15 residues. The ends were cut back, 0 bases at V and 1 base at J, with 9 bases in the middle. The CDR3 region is CASSQDIGGQETQYF. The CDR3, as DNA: TGTGCCAGCAGCCAAGATATAGGGGGCCAAGAGACCCAGTACTTC.

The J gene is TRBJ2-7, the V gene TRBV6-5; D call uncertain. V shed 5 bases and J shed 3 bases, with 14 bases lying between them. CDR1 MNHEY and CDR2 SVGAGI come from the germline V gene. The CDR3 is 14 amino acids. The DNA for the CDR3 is TGTGCCAGCAGTAATATAGCAATCGGCTACGAGCAGTACTTC. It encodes CASSNIAIGYEQYF.

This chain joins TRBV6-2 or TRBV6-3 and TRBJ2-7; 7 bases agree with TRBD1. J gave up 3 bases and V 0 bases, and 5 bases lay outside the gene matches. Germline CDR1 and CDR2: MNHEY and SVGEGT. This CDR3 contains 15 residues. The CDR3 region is CASSYSETGNYEQYF. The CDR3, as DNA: TGTGCCAGCAGTTACTCCGAGACAGGGAACTACGAGCAGTACTTC.

DNA of the CDR3: TGTGCCAGCAGTTCCCCTCCGGGACAGGGGGTCTATGGCTACACCTTC. It encodes CASSSPPGQGVYGYTF. J is TRBJ1-2 and V is TRBV28, with 11 bases identical to TRBD1. The CDR3 loop spans 16 amino acids. V was pared by 4 bases and J by 4 bases, with 8 bases of the junction left unmatched. Germline V gene lookup returns CDR1 MDHEN and CDR2 SYDVKM.

Here the CDR3 reads CASSTGGSGRSEQFF. DNA for the CDR3: TGTGCCAGCAGCACCGGCGGTAGCGGGAGATCTGAGCAGTTCTTC. The chain is built from TRBV9 and TRBJ2-1, with 9 bases identical to TRBD2. Germline V CDR1 and CDR2: SGDLS, YYNGEE. Trimming at V came to 4 bases and at J to 9 bases, leaving 11 bases not matched to a gene. The CDR3 contains 15 residues.

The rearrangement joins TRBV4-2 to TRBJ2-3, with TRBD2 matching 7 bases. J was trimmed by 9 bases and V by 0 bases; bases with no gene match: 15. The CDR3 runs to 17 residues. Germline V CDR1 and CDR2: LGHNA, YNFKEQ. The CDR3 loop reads CASSQDTIPSGPGTQYF. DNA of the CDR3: TGTGCCAGCAGCCAAGACACAATCCCTAGCGGCCCGGGCACGCAGTATTTT.

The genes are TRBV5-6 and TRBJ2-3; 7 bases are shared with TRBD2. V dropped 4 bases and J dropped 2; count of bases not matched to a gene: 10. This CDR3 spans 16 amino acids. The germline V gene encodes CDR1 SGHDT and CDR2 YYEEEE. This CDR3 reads CASSPLLLADTDTQYF. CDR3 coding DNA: TGTGCCAGCAGCCCCCTCCTCCTAGCGGACACAGATACGCAGTATTTT.

The CDR3 spells CASSMGHPSGLDTEAFF. As DNA, the CDR3 is TGTGCCAGTAGTATGGGACACCCATCGGGGCTGGACACTGAAGCTTTCTTT. The chain joins TRBV19 to TRBJ1-1; D is possibly TRBD1 (6 bases). Germline CDR1 is LNHDA and CDR2 is SQIVND (reference sequence). Trimming removed 3 bases from V and 3 bases from J, with 20 bases in between. This CDR3 contains 17 residues.

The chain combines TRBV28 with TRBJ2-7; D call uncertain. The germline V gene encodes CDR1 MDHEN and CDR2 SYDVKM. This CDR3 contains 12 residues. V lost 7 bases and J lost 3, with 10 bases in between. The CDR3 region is CASTSSHYEQYF. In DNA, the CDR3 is TGTGCCAGCACATCGAGTCACTACGAGCAGTACTTC.

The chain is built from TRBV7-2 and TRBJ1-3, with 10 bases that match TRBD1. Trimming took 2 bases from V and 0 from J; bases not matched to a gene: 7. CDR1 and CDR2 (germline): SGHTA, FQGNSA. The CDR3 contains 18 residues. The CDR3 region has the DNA TGTGCCAGCAGCTTATACCGACAGGGGGCGATCTCTGGAAACACCATATATTTT. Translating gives CASSLYRQGAISGNTIYF.

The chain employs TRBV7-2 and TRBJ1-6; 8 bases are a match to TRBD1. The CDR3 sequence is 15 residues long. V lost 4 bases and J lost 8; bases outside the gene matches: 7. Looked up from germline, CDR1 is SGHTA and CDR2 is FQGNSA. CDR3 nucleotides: TGTGCCAGCAGCTCACAGGGGGGGATTGATTCACCCCTCCACTTT. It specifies CASSSQGGIDSPLHF.

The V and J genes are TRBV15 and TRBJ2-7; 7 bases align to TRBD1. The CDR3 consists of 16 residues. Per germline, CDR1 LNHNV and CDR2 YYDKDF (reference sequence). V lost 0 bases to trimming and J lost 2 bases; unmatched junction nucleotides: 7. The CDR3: CATSRDRDRVTYEQYF. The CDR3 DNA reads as TGTGCCACCAGCAGAGATAGGGACAGAGTTACCTACGAGCAGTACTTC.

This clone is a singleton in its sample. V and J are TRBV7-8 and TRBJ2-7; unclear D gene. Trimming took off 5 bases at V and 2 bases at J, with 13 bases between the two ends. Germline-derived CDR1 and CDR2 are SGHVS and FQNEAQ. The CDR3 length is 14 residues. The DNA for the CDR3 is TGTGCCAGCAGCAGCAACTCGGTTACCTACGAGCAGTACTTC. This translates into CASSSNSVTYEQYF.

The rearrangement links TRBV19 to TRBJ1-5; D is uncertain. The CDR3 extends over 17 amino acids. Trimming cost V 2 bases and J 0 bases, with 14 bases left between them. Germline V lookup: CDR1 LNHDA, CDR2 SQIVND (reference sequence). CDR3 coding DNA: TGTGCCAGTAGTATAACCGCAGGAACATATAGCAATCAGCCCCAGCATTTT. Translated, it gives CASSITAGTYSNQPQHF.

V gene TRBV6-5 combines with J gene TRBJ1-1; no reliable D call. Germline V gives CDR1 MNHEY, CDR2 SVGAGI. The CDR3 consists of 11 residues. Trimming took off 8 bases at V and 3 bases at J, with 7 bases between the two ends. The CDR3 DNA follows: TGTGCCAGCCACCGCGACACTGAAGCTTTCTTT. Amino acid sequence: CASHRDTEAFF.

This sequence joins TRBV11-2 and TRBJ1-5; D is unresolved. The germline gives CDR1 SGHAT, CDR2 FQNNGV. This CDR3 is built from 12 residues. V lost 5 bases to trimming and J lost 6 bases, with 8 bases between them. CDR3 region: CASSLSGQPQHF. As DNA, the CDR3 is TGTGCCAGCAGCCTCAGCGGTCAGCCCCAGCATTTT. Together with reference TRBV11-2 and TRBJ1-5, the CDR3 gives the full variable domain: EAGVAQSPRYKIIEKRQSVAFWCNPISGHATLYWYQQILGQGPKLLIQFQNNGVVDDSQLPKDRFSAERLKGVDSTLKIQPAKLEDSAVYLCASSLSGQPQHFGDGTRLSIL.

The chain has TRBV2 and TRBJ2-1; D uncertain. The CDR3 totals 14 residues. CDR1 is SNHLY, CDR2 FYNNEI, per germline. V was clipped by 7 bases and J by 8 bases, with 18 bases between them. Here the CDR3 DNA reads TGTGCCAGCAAGGTTAGTGGGCCCGGCGATGAGCAGTTCTTC. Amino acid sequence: CASKVSGPGDEQFF.

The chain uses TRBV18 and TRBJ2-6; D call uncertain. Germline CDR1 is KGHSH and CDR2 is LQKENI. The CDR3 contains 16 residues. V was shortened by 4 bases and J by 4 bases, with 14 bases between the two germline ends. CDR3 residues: CASSLTTPIGANVLTF. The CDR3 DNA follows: TGTGCCAGCTCACTAACAACCCCCATAGGGGCCAACGTCCTGACTTTC.

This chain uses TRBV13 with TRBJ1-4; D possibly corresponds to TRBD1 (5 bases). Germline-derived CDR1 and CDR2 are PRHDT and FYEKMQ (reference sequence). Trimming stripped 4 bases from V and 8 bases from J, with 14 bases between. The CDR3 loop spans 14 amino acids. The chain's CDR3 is CASSSLGAREKLFF. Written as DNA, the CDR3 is TGTGCCAGCAGCTCCTTAGGGGCGAGGGAAAAACTGTTTTTT.

The CDR3 nucleotides read TGTGCCAGCAGCTTAGCCCCACCCGACAGGGGCTACGAGCAGTACTTC. Encoded protein: CASSLAPPDRGYEQYF. J is TRBJ2-7 and V is TRBV7-9, with 8 bases identical to TRBD1. J lost 3 bases, V lost 0 bases, and 7 bases had no gene match. The CDR3 runs to 16 residues. Germline-derived CDR1 and CDR2 are SEHNR and FQNEAQ (reference sequence).